This T cell receptor beta chain was identified in a study of blood T cell repertoires in COVID-19 (dated by TCRdb to between 2020 and 2021). Regarding the research as a whole: Samples from collaborators originated in the United States, Italy and Spain and spanned both the acute and convalescent phases of COVID-19. The material from the prospective study consisted of cDNA or gDNA derived from T cells, B-cell-depleted T cells, or PBMCs. Where available, HLA class I and class II types were taken from metadata supplied by the sample provider and were not determined by assay-based typing. The samples were drawn from the first 160 participants of the ongoing ImmuneRACE study and from 950 to 1,500 subjects provided by 6 global collaborators. The repertoires were released in a freely available public database meant as a resource for research on the immune response to SARS-CoV-2. The sample metadata nearly always contained a de-identified subject ID, COVID-19 status, age in years and sex. The dataset comprised deeply sampled blood TCRbeta repertoires from subjects exposed to, actively infected with, or recovered from COVID-19. What the study reported, not specific to this receptor: How much clinical and demographic metadata was included differed by source and by participant, and the metadata was provided uncurated.

Counted from cysteine to phenylalanine, this CDR3 has 15 amino acids. The DNA shown is the 45-base CDR3, in frame from base 1. The germline V gene (reference sequence) gives CDR1 as LNHDA and CDR2 as SQIVND. Compared with germline, V lacks 4 bases and J lacks 4 bases; bases without a gene match: 9. TCRbeta CDR3 regions were amplified from genomic DNA using the immunoSEQ Assay, a bias-controlled multiplex PCR. Turning to the authors' computational methods: Nucleated cell counts per sample were estimated from amplification of reference gene primers within the assay. To quantify the absolute abundance of each unique TCRbeta CDR3 rearrangement, sequence reads were collapsed and filtered. Productive Simpson clonality was computed per sample as the square root of Simpson's diversity index over productive rearrangements. What TCRdb holds here is the immuneACCESS table cut down to in-frame rearrangements. Part of the clones is not present; checked against another copy, under half of the missing clones reflect an unresolved V gene, and the others are unexplained. V, J and clone size are taken as reported in that table, and D and trimming were inferred from the DNA itself. This sample lists more than 20,000 clones; about 90% were detected once. About 25% of the sample is in the top ten clones.

Regarding this clone: Its antigen is not yet known. Base qualities are missing; no much larger clone stands one base away.

Each collaborating institution followed its own protocols to collect whole blood in K2EDTA tubes. For TCRbeta analysis, collaborator samples were shipped as frozen whole blood, as isolated PBMCs, or as DNA extracted from either sample type. Recombination linked TRBV19 to TRBJ1-1, with 7 middle bases fitting TRBD1. The receptor was isolated from a human donor with active COVID-19. The donor label of this sample is uncertain. The sample was peripheral blood. The CDR3 corresponds to CASSNHRGVVTEAFF. The sequenced DNA is TGTGCCAGTAGTAACCACAGGGGAGTCGTCACTGAAGCTTTCTTT.